The entry below gives a single T cell receptor beta chain sequence along with its context. Its specificity is not known. The PCR employed 60 Vbeta primers together with 13 Jbeta primers. Generated by immunoSEQ multiplex PCR, the TCRdb table keeps only in-frame clones and is missing some. The sample lists around 150,000 clones; approximately 80% were seen once. Germline lookup yields CDR1 GTSNPN and CDR2 SVGIG (reference sequence). Trimming stripped 3 bases from V and 8 bases from J, with 19 bases between. The CDR3 totals 14 residues. This entry comes from a study of cytomegalovirus exposure and HLA in healthy donors. Study-level results: The authors listed approximately 150 TCR beta chains as cytomegalovirus-associated. TRBV6-2, TRBV6-3 and some other V segments were unresolvable in 87-base-pair reads.

The TCR comes from a man in his fifties in good health and CMV-seronegative. Sequences were obtained from PBMCs. The chain uses TRBV30 and TRBJ1-2; no definite D call. The CDR3 protein is CAWRDWSARLGYTF. The CDR3 coding sequence is TGTGCCTGGAGAGATTGGTCGGCGCGACTAGGCTACACCTTC.